Listed here are 21 T cell receptor beta chains from one sample, sequenced in a study of early T cells in non-severe SARS-CoV-2 infection. One entry per CDR3 protein results from TCRdb running MiXCR on the 5' RACE reads. The table has fewer than 50,000 distinct CDR3 sequences, approximately 4% seen once. The source material was whole blood. These receptors came from an adult who was a healthcare worker with PCR-confirmed SARS-CoV-2 infection or an uninfected control (not recorded which).

This clonotype has a count of ten or more. The rearrangement uses TRBV20-1 and TRBJ1-2; the match to TRBD1 covers 7 bases. CDR3 length: 13 residues. The V and J ends lost 6 bases and 3 bases, in that order; junction bases with no gene match: 7. Per germline, CDR1 DFQATT and CDR2 SNEGSKA (reference sequence). The CDR3 nucleotides are TGCAGTGCGGGCAAAGGGGGCGACTATGGCTACACCTTC. The encoded protein is CSAGKGGDYGYTF.

This clonotype was recorded many times. The chain carries TRBV11-2 and TRBJ2-7, with D perhaps assigned TRBD1 or TRBD2 (5 bases each). CDR1 is SGHAT and CDR2 is FQNNGV in the germline V gene. Between the trimmed V and J ends, which lost 5 bases and 5 bases, there was a span of 19 bases. The CDR3 sequence is 15 residues long. CDR3 coding DNA: TGTGCCAGCAGCCCCTCCGGGGCACGGTCTGACGAGCAGTACTTC. This translates into CASSPSGARSDEQYF. The whole variable domain, remainder taken from reference TRBV11-2 and TRBJ2-7, is EAGVAQSPRYKIIEKRQSVAFWCNPISGHATLYWYQQILGQGPKLLIQFQNNGVVDDSQLPKDRFSAERLKGVDSTLKIQPAKLEDSAVYLCASSPSGARSDEQYFGPGTRLTVT.

The table lists this clonotype with many counts. V is TRBV7-9 and J is TRBJ2-1, with TRBD2 matching over 9 bases. Trimming took 4 bases from V and 1 from J; bases not matched to a gene: 8. CDR1 and CDR2 (germline): SEHNR, FQNEAQ (reference sequence). The CDR3 runs to 17 residues. The DNA for the CDR3 is TGTGCCAGCAGCTGGTCGGGGACTAGCTCATCCTACAATGAGCAGTTCTTC. Its translation is CASSWSGTSSSYNEQFF.

This clonotype occurred many times. The chain joins TRBV6-1 to TRBJ1-1, with a tentative D call TRBD1 (5 bases). Germline lookup yields CDR1 MNHNS and CDR2 SASEGT. This CDR3 is built from 13 residues. V lost 9 bases and J 6 bases, leaving 17 bases between the germline ends. CDR3 protein: CASTVLRGSEAFF. The CDR3 DNA reads TGTGCCAGTACCGTTCTGAGGGGCTCTGAAGCTTTCTTT.

This clonotype was detected many times. This chain uses TRBV6-6 with TRBJ1-2; perhaps TRBD1 as D (6 bases). The CDR3 loop spans 13 amino acids. Per the germline V gene, CDR1 is MNHNY and CDR2 is SVGAGI (reference sequence). The V and J ends lost 6 bases and 6 bases respectively, with 14 bases between them. As DNA, the CDR3 is TGTGCCAGCAGAACGACACAGGGAAATGGCTACACCTTC. This translates into CASRTTQGNGYTF.

This clonotype was detected ten times or more. This chain uses TRBV7-9 with TRBJ2-1; TRBD2 matches 9 bases. V lost 5 bases, J lost 9 bases, and 2 bases stayed unmatched. The CDR3 extends over 12 amino acids. Germline V gene sequence: CDR1 SEHNR, CDR2 FQNEAQ (reference sequence). In DNA, the CDR3 is TGTGCCAGCAGCATTAGCGGGAGTGAGCAGTTCTTC. Translating it yields CASSISGSEQFF.

This clonotype was seen ten or more times. The CDR3 DNA reads as TGTGCCAGCAGCCCTCGGGTGACAGGGAACACCGGGGAGCTGTTTTTT. This encodes CASSPRVTGNTGELFF. The chain is built from TRBV7-3 and TRBJ2-2; a weak D match, TRBD1 (6 bases). The ends were cut back, 5 bases at V and 1 base at J, with 14 bases in the middle. CDR1 is SGHTA, CDR2 FQGTGA, per germline. The CDR3 consists of 16 residues.

Many counts were recorded for this clonotype. The chain links TRBV9 to TRBJ2-7; no clear D gene. The length of the CDR3 is 13 residues. Germline V gene data show CDR1 as SGDLS and CDR2 as YYNGEE. Trimming took 0 bases from V and 3 from J, leaving 7 bases between them. The CDR3 region is CASSVGGDYEQYF. CDR3 coding DNA: TGTGCCAGCAGCGTAGGTGGGGACTACGAGCAGTACTTC.

This clonotype appeared many times. The gene calls are TRBV9 and TRBJ2-3; a possible D gene is TRBD1 (6 bases). The CDR3 extends over 16 amino acids. V was shortened by 4 bases and J by 4 bases, with 19 bases between the two germline ends. CDR1 SGDLS and CDR2 YYNGEE come from the germline V gene. The CDR3 is CASSNSGTRSSDTQYF. The DNA for the CDR3 is TGTGCCAGCAGCAATTCCGGGACAAGGAGTTCAGATACGCAGTATTTT.

This clonotype was counted ten times or more. J is TRBJ2-7 and V is TRBV18; D gene ambiguous. In germline, CDR1 is KGHSH, CDR2 LQKENI. The CDR3 spans 14 residues. V lost 3 bases and J lost 4, with 13 bases in between. The CDR3 nucleotides are TGTGCCAGCTCACCTTCGGCCTCCTCGTACGAGCAGTACTTC. Protein product: CASSPSASSYEQYF.

This clonotype was seen many times. V and J are TRBV18 and TRBJ1-2, with D maybe TRBD1 (5 bases). Germline V gene lookup returns CDR1 KGHSH and CDR2 LQKENI. The V end was cut by 0 bases, the J end by 6 bases, with 23 bases between. This CDR3 contains 18 residues. The CDR3 nucleotides are TGTGCCAGCTCACCACCTGACGGTAGCGGGGCCTACGGGGATGGCTACACCTTC. Protein: CASSPPDGSGAYGDGYTF.

In its sample, this clonotype was seen many times. The V call is TRBV5-6, the J call TRBJ2-3, with D uncertain. The germline CDR1 and CDR2 sequences are SGHDT and YYEEEE. Trimming took 1 base from V and 1 from J, leaving 4 bases between them. This CDR3 has 13 amino acids. The CDR3 protein is CASSLKGTDTQYF. CDR3 in DNA: TGTGCCAGCAGCTTGAAGGGCACAGATACGCAGTATTTT.

This chain joins TRBV20-1 and TRBJ2-7; 13 nucleotides line up with TRBD2. This CDR3 comprises 13 residues. CDR1 is DFQATT, CDR2 SNEGSKA, per germline (reference sequence). The V segment lost 6 bases and the J segment 3 bases; nucleotides outside the gene matches: 2. For the CDR3, the DNA is TGCAGTGCGGGACTAGCGGGGCTCTACGAGCAGTACTTC. It specifies CSAGLAGLYEQYF.

This clonotype was seen at least ten times. CDR3 DNA sequence: TGTGCCACCAGCAGAGGTCGGGGAAGACAGAATGCTGGAAACACCATATATTTT. It translates to CATSRGRGRQNAGNTIYF. The chain carries TRBV15 and TRBJ1-3, with a weak D call TRBD1 (5 bases). The germline V and J ends were trimmed by 1 base and 2 bases, with 18 bases remaining between them. The CDR3 totals 18 residues. The germline CDR1 and CDR2 sequences are LNHNV and YYDKDF (reference sequence).

This clonotype was counted ten times or more. The chain combines TRBV19 with TRBJ2-7; tentative D call: TRBD2 (5 bases). The CDR3 runs 13 residues. V lost 2 bases and J 6 bases, leaving 11 bases between the germline ends. Germline-derived CDR1 and CDR2 are LNHDA and SQIVND (reference sequence). CDR3 in DNA: TGTGCCAGTAGTATAACCGGGGAAGGCGAGCAGTACTTC. Protein sequence: CASSITGEGEQYF.

This clonotype was recorded at least ten times. The V and J genes are TRBV2 and TRBJ2-7, with 10 bases aligning to TRBD2. Trimming removed 6 bases from V and 5 bases from J; junction bases left unmatched: 10. The CDR3 sequence is 15 residues long. CDR1 is SNHLY and CDR2 is FYNNEI in the germline V gene. The CDR3 DNA sequence: TGTGCCAGCAGCGAAATAGGGACTAGCGTCCACGAGCAGTACTTC. Encoded protein: CASSEIGTSVHEQYF. Filled out from reference TRBV2 and TRBJ2-7, the complete variable domain reads EPEVTQTPSHQVTQMGQEVILRCVPISNHLYFYWYRQILGQKVEFLVSFYNNEISEKSEIFDDQFSVERPDGSNFTLKIRSTKLEDSAMYFCASSEIGTSVHEQYFGPGTRLTVT.

This clonotype was recorded at least ten times. This chain uses TRBV12-3 or TRBV12-4 with TRBJ1-5, with no clear D. There are 13 residues in the CDR3. V lost 5 bases and J 5 bases, leaving 10 bases between the germline ends. CDR3 DNA sequence: TGTGCCAGCAGTGATCAAATCCATCAGCCCCAGCATTTT. It yields the protein CASSDQIHQPQHF.

The chain couples TRBV20-1 to TRBJ2-1; 7 nucleotides align to TRBD2. Looked up from germline, CDR1 is DFQATT and CDR2 is SNEGSKA (reference sequence). V shed 7 bases and J 0 bases; nucleotides not matched to a gene: 6. This CDR3 comprises 14 residues. CDR3 bases: TGCAGTGTTAGCGGCGGGAGCTCCTACAATGAGCAGTTCTTC. Translating it yields CSVSGGSSYNEQFF.

In its sample, this clonotype was seen many times. The chain has TRBV9 and TRBJ2-4; D not certain. Trimming pared 0 bases from V and 1 base from J, leaving 8 bases between. CDR3 length: 15 residues. Germline V gives CDR1 SGDLS, CDR2 YYNGEE. The CDR3 DNA is TGTGCCAGCAGCGTAGACCCCGGGGCCAAAAACATTCAGTACTTC. Protein: CASSVDPGAKNIQYF.

This clonotype was seen at least ten times. The V and J genes are TRBV7-9 and TRBJ2-4; possible D gene TRBD2, 5 bases. The length of the CDR3 is 14 residues. The germline V gene has CDR1 SEHNR and CDR2 FQNEAQ (reference sequence). The germline V and J ends were trimmed by 4 bases and 8 bases, with 15 bases remaining between them. CDR3 region: CASSWRLLGDIQYF. CDR3 nucleotides: TGTGCCAGCAGCTGGAGGCTACTTGGGGACATTCAGTACTTC.

This clonotype was seen many times. The chain uses TRBV4-1 and TRBJ2-7, with D uncertain. Germline CDR1 MGHRA, CDR2 YSYEKL. V was pared by 1 base and J by 4 bases, with 8 bases between. The length of the CDR3 is 13 residues. Here the CDR3 DNA reads TGCGCCAGCAGCCAAGCCCTATGGTACGAGCAGTACTTC. Its protein is CASSQALWYEQYF.